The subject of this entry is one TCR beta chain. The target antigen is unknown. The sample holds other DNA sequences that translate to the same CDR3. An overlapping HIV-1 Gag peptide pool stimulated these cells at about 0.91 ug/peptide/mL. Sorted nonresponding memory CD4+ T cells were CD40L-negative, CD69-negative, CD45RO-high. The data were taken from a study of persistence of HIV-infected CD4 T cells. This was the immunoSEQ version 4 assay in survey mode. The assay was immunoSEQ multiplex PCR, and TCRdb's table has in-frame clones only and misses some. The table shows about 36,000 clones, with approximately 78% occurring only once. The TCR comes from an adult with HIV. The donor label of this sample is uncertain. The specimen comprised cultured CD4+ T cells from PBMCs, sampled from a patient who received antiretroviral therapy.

CDR3 sequence: CASSEEAASNQPQHF. The CDR3 DNA follows: TGTGCCAGCAGTGAAGAGGCAGCCTCCAATCAGCCCCAGCATTTT. The gene calls are TRBV2 and TRBJ1-5; D remains unclear. V lost 1 base to trimming and J lost 3 bases, with 10 bases between them. The CDR3 totals 15 residues. Germline assignment: CDR1 SNHLY and CDR2 FYNNEI.